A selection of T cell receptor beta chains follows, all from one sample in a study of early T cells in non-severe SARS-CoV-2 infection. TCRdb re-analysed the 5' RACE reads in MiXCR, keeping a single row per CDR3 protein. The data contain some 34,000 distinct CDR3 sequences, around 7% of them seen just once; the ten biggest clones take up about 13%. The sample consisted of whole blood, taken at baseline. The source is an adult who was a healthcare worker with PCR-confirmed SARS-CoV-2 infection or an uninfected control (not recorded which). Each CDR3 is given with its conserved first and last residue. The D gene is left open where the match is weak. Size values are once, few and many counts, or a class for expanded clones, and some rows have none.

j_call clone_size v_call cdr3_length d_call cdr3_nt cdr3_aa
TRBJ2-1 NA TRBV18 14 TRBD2 TGTGCCAGCTCGACTAGCGGAGGGGTCAATGAGCAGTTCTTC CASSTSGGVNEQFF
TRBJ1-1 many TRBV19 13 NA TGTGCCAGTAGTTCCCGGGACACCTATGAAGCTTTCTTT CASSSRDTYEAFF
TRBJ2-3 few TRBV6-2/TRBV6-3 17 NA TGTGCCAGCAGCTACCCAGTGTGGGGAACTAGCACAGATACGCAGTATTTT CASSYPVWGTSTDTQYF
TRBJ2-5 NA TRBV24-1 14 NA TGTGCCACCAGTGATTTATCTGGAGGAGAGACCCAGTACTTC CATSDLSGGETQYF
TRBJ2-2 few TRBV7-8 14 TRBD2 TGTGCCAGCAGCTATGGAGCGGGAACCGGGGAGCTGTTTTTT CASSYGAGTGELFF
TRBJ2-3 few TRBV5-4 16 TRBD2 TGTGCCAGCAGCATGGGACTAGCGGGAGGAATAGATACGCAGTATTTT CASSMGLAGGIDTQYF
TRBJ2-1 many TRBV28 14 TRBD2 TGTGCCAGCAGTTTACCGGGACTAGTTTCTGAGCAGTTCTTC CASSLPGLVSEQFF
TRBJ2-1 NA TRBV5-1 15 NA TGCGCCAGCAGCTTGGGGACTTCGGCCTACAATGAGCAGTTCTTC CASSLGTSAYNEQFF
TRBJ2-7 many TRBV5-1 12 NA TGCGCCCGCAGGCCGGAGGTCTACGAGCAGTACTTC CARRPEVYEQYF
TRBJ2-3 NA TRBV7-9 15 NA TGTGCCAGCAGCCCACGGGACATCGAAACCCATACGCAGTATTTT CASSPRDIETHTQYF
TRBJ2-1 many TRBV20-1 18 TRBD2 TGCAGTGCTAGAGATTTGTCTAGCGGGAGTCTGCGGTACAATGAGCAGTTCTTC CSARDLSSGSLRYNEQFF
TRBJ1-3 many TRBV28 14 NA TGTGCCAGCAGTTTAGACCTCTCTGGAAACACCATATATTTT CASSLDLSGNTIYF
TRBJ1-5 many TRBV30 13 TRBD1 TGTGCCTGGGGACAGGATAGTAATCAGCCCCAGCATTTT CAWGQDSNQPQHF
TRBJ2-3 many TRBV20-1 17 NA TGCAGTGCTAGACAAACCCGGACTTATTCGCCATACGATACGCAGTATTTT CSARQTRTYSPYDTQYF
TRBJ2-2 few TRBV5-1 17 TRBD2 TGCGCCAGCAGCAAGGAACTAGCGGGAGGTTTCACCGGGGAGCTGTTTTTT CASSKELAGGFTGELFF
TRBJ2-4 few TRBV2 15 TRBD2 TGTGCCAGCAGTGAAGAGGGACTAGCGAGAGACATTCAGTACTTC CASSEEGLARDIQYF
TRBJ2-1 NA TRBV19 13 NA TGTGCCAGTAGTATACGGGAGCCCAATGAGCAGTTCTTC CASSIREPNEQFF
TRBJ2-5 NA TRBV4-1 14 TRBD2 TGCGCCAGCAGCCGAGGACTAGCAGAAGAGACCCAGTACTTC CASSRGLAEETQYF
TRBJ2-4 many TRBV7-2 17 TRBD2 TGTGCCAGCAGCTTAGCTTCTAGCGGGAGTGGGGAAAACATTCAGTACTTC CASSLASSGSGENIQYF
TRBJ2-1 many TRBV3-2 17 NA TGTGCCAGCAGCCAAGATCCAGCTAGCGTGAACTACAATGAGCAGTTCTTC CASSQDPASVNYNEQFF
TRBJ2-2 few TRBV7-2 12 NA TGTGCCAGCAGCTTAGGCCGTTATGAGCTGTTTTTT CASSLGRYELFF
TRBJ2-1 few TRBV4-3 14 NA TGCGCCAGCAGCCAAGAGGGACTCGGACGTGAGCAGTTCTTC CASSQEGLGREQFF
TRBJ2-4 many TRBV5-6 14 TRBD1 TGTGCCAGCAGCCGTCGGACAGGGGGAAACATTCAGTACTTC CASSRRTGGNIQYF
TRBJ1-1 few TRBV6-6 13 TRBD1 TGTGCCAGCAGCCTAAAGACGGGACAGCCCTTTTTCTTT CASSLKTGQPFFF
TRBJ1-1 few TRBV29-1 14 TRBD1 TGCAGCGTTCGGGGACAGAACTTGAACACTGAAGCTTTCTTT CSVRGQNLNTEAFF
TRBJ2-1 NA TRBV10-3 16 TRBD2 TGTGCCATCAGTGACGCCACTAGCGGGAGATTCCATGAGCAGTTCTTC CAISDATSGRFHEQFF
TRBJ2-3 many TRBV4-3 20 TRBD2 TGCGCCAGCAGCCAAGAGATAGGTAGCGGGAGGACCTCAATCACAGATACGCAGTATTTT CASSQEIGSGRTSITDTQYF
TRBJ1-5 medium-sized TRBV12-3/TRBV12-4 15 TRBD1 TGTGCCAGCAGTTTCGGAGGACAGGGGGATCAGCCCCAGCATTTT CASSFGGQGDQPQHF
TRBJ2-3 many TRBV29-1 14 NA TGCAGCGTCGGACAGACCCCTAGCACAGATACGCAGTATTTT CSVGQTPSTDTQYF
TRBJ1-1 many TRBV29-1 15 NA TGCAGCGTTGGACAGACAGTTTATATGAACACTGAAGCTTTCTTT CSVGQTVYMNTEAFF
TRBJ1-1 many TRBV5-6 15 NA TGTGCCAGCAGCCGGCTGACGATGGAAAACACTGAAGCTTTCTTT CASSRLTMENTEAFF
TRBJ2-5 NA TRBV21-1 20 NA TGTGCCAGCAGCAAAGTTGGGATGATAGCGGGAGCCCCTTCAAGAGAGACCCAGTACTTC CASSKVGMIAGAPSRETQYF
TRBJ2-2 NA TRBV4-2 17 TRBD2 TGTGCCAGCAGTCCAAGAGGCGCTAGCGGAAACACCGGGGAGCTGTTTTTT CASSPRGASGNTGELFF
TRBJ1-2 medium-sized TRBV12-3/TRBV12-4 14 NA TGTGCCAGCAGAGGCGGGGGGAGGAACTATGGCTACACCTTC CASRGGGRNYGYTF
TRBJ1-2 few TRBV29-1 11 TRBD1 TGCAGCGCCGGACAGGACTATGGCTACACCTTC CSAGQDYGYTF
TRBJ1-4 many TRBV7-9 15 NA TGTGCCAGCAGCCCGCGGACAAGTCCTAATGAAAAACTGTTTTTT CASSPRTSPNEKLFF
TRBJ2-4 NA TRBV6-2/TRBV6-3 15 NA TGTGCCAGCGCCTATCTGGAGGGCCTTAAAAACATTCAGTACTTC CASAYLEGLKNIQYF
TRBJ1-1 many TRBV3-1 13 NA TGTGCCAGCAGCCAAGTAGACAGAGGAGAAGCTTTCTTT CASSQVDRGEAFF
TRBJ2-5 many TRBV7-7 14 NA TGTGCTAGCAGCTTAGGAGAGGCCCCAGAGACCCAGTACTTC CASSLGEAPETQYF
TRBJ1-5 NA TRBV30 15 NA TGTGCCTGGAGTTACCATATTGGAGGCAATCAGCCCCAGCATTTT CAWSYHIGGNQPQHF
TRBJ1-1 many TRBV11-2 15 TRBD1 TGTGCCAGCAGCTTACGGACAGGGACGAACACTGAAGCTTTCTTT CASSLRTGTNTEAFF
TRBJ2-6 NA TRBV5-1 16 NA TGCGCCAGCAGCTCGACAGGTCCCTCTGGGGCCAACGTCCTGACTTTC CASSSTGPSGANVLTF
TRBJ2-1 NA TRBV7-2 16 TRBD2 TGTGCCAGCAGCTTAGCCGGGACTACCCGATACAATGAGCAGTTCTTC CASSLAGTTRYNEQFF
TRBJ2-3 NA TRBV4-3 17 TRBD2 TGCGCCAGCAGCCAAGACGGGACTAGCGGCAGCACAGATACGCAGTATTTT CASSQDGTSGSTDTQYF
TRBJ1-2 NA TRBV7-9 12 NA TGTGCCAGCAGCTTCACCACCTATGGCTACACCTTC CASSFTTYGYTF
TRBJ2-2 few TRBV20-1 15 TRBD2 TGCAGTGCTAGAGATGGACTAGCGGACACCGGGGAGCTGTTTTTT CSARDGLADTGELFF
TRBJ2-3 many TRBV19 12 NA TGTGCCAGTAGTATGAGTACAGATACGCAGTATTTT CASSMSTDTQYF
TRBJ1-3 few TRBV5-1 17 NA TGCGCCAGCAGCTTGAGACCACAGGGAACCTCTGGAAACACCATATATTTT CASSLRPQGTSGNTIYF
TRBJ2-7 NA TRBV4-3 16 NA TGCGCCAGCCCCGCCGTATACGGGGTCTTCTCCTACGAGCAGTACTTC CASPAVYGVFSYEQYF
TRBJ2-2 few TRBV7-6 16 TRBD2 TGTGCCAGCAGCTTGAATCTAGCGGAGAACACCGGGGAGCTGTTTTTT CASSLNLAENTGELFF